This paragraph reports one T cell receptor beta chain. Its antigen remains unidentified. The data are from a study of cytomegalovirus exposure and HLA in healthy donors. Regarding the study as a whole: According to a later analysis, TCR clusters from the first cohort tended to co-occur in the approximately 130 validation repertoires. Some public TCRs appeared in many individuals, while most sequences were rare.

The validation cohort, a group of roughly 120 subjects, included the donors and was separate from the roughly 670-subject first cohort. TCRdb keeps only in-frame clones here, not all; method: immunoSEQ multiplex PCR. The sample holds about 130,000 clones, more than 80% seen once. The germline gives CDR1 SQVTM, CDR2 ANQGSEA. The V gene lost 0 bases and the J gene lost 2 bases, with 14 bases spanning the gap. The CDR3 is made up of 16 amino acids. This receptor was identified in a woman under 40 in good health and CMV-seropositive. The rearrangement uses TRBV29-1 and TRBJ1-3; maybe TRBD1 (5 bases). Material: PBMCs. The CDR3 loop reads CSVEDMTGEPGNTIYF. Written as DNA, the CDR3 is TGCAGCGTTGAAGATATGACGGGGGAGCCTGGAAACACCATATATTTT.